The sample holds a few counts of the clone carrying this T cell receptor beta chain. Its antigen is currently unknown. V was cut by 6 bases and J by 0 bases, with 8 bases left in between. Germline V CDR1 and CDR2: SGHTA, FQGNSA. The CDR3 consists of 13 residues. This entry comes from a study of T cell repertoires in cytomegalovirus infection. Study details: Signatures in public TCR beta sequences pointed to both CMV infection and matching HLA type. Broader study findings: The ex vivo response was dominated by HLA-C-restricted CMV-specific TCR beta clonotypes.

TCRdb processed the reads anew with MiXCR; each CDR3 protein has one entry. The table lists a few hundred thousand distinct CDR3 sequences, 25% to 35% of them singletons. The chain is built from TRBV7-2 and TRBJ2-5; D unresolved. This sequence originates from a human donor in good health (CMV status not recorded). Some clones in this sample may be carry-over from other donors' samples. Specimen: cultured PBMCs, collected from culture after CMV antigen stimulation. The chain's CDR3 is CASRNPNQETQYF. In DNA form, the CDR3 reads TGTGCCAGCAGGAATCCTAACCAAGAGACCCAGTACTTC.